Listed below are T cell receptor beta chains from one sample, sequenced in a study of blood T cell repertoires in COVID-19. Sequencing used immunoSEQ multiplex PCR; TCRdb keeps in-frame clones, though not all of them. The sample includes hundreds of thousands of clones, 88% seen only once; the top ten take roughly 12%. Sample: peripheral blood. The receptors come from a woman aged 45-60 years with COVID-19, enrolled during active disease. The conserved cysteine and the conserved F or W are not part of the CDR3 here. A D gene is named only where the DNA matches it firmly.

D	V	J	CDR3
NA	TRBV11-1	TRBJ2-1	ASSLRIPPGNEQF
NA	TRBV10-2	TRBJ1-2	ASSESSTDGYT
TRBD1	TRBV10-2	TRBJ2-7	ASSPLDRDRREQY
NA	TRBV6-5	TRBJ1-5	ASSRRGDQPQH
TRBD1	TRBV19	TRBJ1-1	ASSFGQGASTEAF
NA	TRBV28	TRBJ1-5	ASRRALGRVQNQPQH
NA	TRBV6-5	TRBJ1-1	ASRRREDTEAF
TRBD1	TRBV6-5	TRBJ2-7	ASSSLTGPNEQY
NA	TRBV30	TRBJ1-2	AWSVLEGGYT
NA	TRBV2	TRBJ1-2	ASSEARGSGGYGYT
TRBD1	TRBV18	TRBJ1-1	ASSLQGSMNTEAF